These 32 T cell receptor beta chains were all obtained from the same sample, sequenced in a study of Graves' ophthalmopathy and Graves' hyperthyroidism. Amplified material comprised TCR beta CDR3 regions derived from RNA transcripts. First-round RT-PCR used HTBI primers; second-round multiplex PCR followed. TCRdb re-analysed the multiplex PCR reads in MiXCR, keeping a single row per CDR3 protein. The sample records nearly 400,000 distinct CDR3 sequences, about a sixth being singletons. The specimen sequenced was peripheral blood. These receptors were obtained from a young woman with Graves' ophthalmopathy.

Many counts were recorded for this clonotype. The CDR3 loop reads CATDPGLASLGETQYF. As DNA, the CDR3 is TGTGCCACAGACCCGGGACTAGCTAGTTTGGGAGAGACCCAGTACTTC. The chain employs TRBV15 and TRBJ2-5; 9 bases match TRBD2. Trimming at V came to 9 bases and at J to 4 bases, leaving 15 bases not matched to a gene. The germline CDR1 and CDR2 sequences are LNHNV and YYDKDF (reference sequence). The CDR3 is 16 residues long.

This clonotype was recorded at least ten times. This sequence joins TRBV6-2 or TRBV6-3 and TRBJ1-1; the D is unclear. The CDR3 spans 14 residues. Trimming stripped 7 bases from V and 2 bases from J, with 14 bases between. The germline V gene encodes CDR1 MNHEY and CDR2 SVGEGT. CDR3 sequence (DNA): TGTGCCAGCACCCCAGCGGGGAGAAACACTGAAGCTTTCTTT. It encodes CASTPAGRNTEAFF.

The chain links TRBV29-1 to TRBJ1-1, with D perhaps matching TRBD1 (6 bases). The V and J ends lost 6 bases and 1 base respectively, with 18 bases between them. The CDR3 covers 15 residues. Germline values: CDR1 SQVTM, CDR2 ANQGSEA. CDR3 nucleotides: TGCAGCGTCCGCGGGGCCCCGACAGGGAACACTGAAGCTTTCTTT. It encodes CSVRGAPTGNTEAFF.

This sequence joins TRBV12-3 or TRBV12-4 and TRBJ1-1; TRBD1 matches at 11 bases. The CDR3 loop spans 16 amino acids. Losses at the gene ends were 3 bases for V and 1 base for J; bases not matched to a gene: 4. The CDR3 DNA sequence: TGTGCCAGCAGTTTGGGGACAGGGGGTTCGAACACTGAAGCTTTCTTT. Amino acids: CASSLGTGGSNTEAFF.

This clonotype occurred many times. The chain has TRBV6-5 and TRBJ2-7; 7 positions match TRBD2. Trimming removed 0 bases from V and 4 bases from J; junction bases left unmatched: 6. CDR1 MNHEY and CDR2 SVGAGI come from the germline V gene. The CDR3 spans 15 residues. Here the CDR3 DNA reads TGTGCCAGCAGTTACTCGGGGGGGGTTAATTACGAGCAGTACTTC. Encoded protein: CASSYSGGVNYEQYF.

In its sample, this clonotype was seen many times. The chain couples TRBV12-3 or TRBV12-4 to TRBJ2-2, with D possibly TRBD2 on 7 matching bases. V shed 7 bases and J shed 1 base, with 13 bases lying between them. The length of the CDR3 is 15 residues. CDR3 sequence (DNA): TGTGCCAGCACCGGGGAGGGGGTGAACACCGGGGAGCTGTTTTTT. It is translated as CASTGEGVNTGELFF.

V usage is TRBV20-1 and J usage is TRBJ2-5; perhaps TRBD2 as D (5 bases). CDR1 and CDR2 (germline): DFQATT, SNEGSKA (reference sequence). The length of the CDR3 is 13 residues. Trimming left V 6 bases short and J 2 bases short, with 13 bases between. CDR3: CSARPSFQETQYF. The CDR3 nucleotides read TGCAGTGCAAGGCCTAGCTTTCAAGAGACCCAGTACTTC.

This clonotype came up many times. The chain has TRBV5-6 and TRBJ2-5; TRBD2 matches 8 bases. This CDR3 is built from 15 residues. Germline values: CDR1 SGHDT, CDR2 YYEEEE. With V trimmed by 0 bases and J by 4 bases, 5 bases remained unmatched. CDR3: CASSLEEAGGETQYF. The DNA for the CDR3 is TGTGCCAGCAGCTTGGAGGAGGCGGGGGGAGAGACCCAGTACTTC.

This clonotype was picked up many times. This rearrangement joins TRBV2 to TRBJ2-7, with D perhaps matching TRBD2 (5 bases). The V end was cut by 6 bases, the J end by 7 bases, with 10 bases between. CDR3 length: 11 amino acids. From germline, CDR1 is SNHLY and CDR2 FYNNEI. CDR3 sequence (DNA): TGTGCCAGCAGCACCCGCGGGGAGCAGTACTTC. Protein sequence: CASSTRGEQYF.

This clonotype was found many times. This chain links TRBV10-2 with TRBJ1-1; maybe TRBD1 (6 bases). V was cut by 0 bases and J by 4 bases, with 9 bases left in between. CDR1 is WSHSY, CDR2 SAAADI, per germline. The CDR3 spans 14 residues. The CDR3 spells CASSESQGRTEAFF. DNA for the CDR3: TGCGCCAGCAGTGAGTCTCAGGGGCGCACTGAAGCTTTCTTT.

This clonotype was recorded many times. This CDR3 reads CSPRDRVTGELFF. CDR3 DNA sequence: TGCAGCCCCCGGGACAGAGTTACCGGGGAGCTGTTTTTT. The chain combines TRBV20-1 with TRBJ2-2, with 7 nucleotides matching TRBD1. Germline V CDR1 and CDR2: DFQATT, SNEGSKA (reference sequence). This CDR3 has 13 amino acids.

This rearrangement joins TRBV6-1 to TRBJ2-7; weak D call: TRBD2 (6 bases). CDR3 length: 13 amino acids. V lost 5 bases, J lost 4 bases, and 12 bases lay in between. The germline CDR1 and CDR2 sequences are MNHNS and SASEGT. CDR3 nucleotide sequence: TGTGCCAGCAGTCCCCTTGGGGGGTACGAGCAGTACTTC. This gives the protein CASSPLGGYEQYF.

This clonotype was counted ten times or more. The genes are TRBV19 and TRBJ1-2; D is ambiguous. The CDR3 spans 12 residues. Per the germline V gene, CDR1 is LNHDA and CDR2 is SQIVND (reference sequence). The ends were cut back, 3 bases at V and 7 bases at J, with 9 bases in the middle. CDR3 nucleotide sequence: TGTGCCAGTAGTATGGGAGGTTCTGGCTACACCTTC. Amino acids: CASSMGGSGYTF.

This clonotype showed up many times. CDR3 nucleotides: TGTGCCAGCAGTAGGGGACAGCTCCCCTACGAGCAGTACTTC. Encoded protein: CASSRGQLPYEQYF. The chain links TRBV6-2 or TRBV6-3 to TRBJ2-7; 7 nucleotides line up with TRBD1. Per the germline V gene, CDR1 is MNHEY and CDR2 is SVGEGT. With 5 bases clipped from V and 2 bases from J, the junction kept 6 bases outside the gene matches. The CDR3 runs 14 residues.

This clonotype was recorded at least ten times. This CDR3 reads CASSQLWGSPHGYTF. Written as DNA, the CDR3 is TGTGCCAGCAGTCAGCTCTGGGGGAGCCCACATGGCTACACCTTC. The chain is built from TRBV12-3 or TRBV12-4 and TRBJ1-2, with D perhaps TRBD1 (5 bases). V was shortened by 5 bases and J by 6 bases, with 19 bases between the two germline ends. This CDR3 has 15 amino acids.

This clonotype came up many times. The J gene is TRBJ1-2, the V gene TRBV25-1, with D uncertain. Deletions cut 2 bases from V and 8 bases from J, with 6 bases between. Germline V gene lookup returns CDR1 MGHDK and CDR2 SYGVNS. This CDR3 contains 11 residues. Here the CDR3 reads CASSEVRGYTF. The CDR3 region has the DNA TGTGCCAGCAGTGAAGTCCGCGGCTACACCTTC.

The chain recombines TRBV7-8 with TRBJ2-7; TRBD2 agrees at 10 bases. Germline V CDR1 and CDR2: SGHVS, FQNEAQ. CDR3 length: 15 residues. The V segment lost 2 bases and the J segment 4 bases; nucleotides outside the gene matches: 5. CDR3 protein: CASSLQAGGRYEQYF. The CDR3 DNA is TGTGCCAGCAGCTTACAAGCGGGAGGGCGGTACGAGCAGTACTTC.

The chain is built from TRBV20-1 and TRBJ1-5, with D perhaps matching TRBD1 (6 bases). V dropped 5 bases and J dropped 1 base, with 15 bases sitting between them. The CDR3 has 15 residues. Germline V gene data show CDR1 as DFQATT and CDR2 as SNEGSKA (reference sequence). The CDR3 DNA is TGCAGTGCTGCCAGCGGGACATTGAGCAATCAGCCCCAGCATTTT. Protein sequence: CSAASGTLSNQPQHF.

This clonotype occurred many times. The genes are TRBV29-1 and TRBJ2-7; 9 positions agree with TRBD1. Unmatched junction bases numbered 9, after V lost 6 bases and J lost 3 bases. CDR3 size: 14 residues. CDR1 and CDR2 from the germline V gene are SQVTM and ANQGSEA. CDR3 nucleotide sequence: TGCAGCGTCGCCTCCGGGACAGGGATCTACGAGCAGTACTTC. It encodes CSVASGTGIYEQYF.

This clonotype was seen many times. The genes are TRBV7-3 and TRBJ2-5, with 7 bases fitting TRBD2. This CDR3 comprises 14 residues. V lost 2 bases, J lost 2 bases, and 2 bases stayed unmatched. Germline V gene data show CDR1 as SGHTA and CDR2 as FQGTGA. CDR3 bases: TGTGCCAGCAGCTTAGGGGGGGTACAAGAGACCCAGTACTTC. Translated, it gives CASSLGGVQETQYF.

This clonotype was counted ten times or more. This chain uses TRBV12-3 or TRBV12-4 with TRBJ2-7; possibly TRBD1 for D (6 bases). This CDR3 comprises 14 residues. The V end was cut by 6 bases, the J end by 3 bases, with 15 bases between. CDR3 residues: CASSQGGQHYEQYF. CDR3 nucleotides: TGTGCCAGCAGCCAAGGAGGACAGCACTACGAGCAGTACTTC.

For the CDR3, the DNA is TGTGCCAGCAGCCACCCGGGGACAGGTGCTGAAGCTTTCTTT. Translated: CASSHPGTGAEAFF. The chain has TRBV7-9 and TRBJ1-1; 8 bases fit TRBD1. The germline V gene encodes CDR1 SEHNR and CDR2 FQNEAQ (reference sequence). The CDR3 totals 14 residues. With 5 bases clipped from V and 6 bases from J, the junction kept 8 bases outside the gene matches.

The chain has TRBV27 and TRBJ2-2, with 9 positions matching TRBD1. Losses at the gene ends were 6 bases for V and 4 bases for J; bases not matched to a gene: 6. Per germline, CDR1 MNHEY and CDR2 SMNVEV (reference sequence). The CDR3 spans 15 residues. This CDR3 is CASSEQGAITGELFF. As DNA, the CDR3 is TGTGCCAGCAGCGAACAGGGGGCGATCACCGGGGAGCTGTTTTTT.

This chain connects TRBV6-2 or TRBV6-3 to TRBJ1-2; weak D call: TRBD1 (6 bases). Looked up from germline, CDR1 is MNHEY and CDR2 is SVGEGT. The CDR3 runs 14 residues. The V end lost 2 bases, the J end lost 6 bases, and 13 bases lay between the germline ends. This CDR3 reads CASSYRLGGDGYTF. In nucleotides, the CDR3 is TGTGCCAGCAGTTACCGGCTTGGGGGCGATGGCTACACCTTC.

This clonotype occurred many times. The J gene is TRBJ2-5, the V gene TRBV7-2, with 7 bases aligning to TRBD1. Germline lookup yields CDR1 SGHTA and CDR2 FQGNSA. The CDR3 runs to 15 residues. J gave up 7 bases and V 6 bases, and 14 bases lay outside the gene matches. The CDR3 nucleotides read TGTGCCAGCAGGAGGGACAGCGGTCCCAGCAGGACCCAGTACTTC. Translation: CASRRDSGPSRTQYF. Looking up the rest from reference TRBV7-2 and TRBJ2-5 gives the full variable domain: GAGVSQSPSNKVTEKGKDVELRCDPISGHTALYWYRQSLGQGLEFLIYFQGNSAPDKSGLPSDRFSAERTGGSVSTLTIQRTQQEDSAVYLCASRRDSGPSRTQYFGPGTRLLVL.

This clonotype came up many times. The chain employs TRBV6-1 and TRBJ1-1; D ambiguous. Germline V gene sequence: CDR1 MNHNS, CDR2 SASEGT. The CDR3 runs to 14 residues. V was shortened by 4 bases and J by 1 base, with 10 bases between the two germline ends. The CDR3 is CASSAREGNTEAFF. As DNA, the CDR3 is TGTGCCAGCAGTGCTAGAGAGGGGAACACTGAAGCTTTCTTT.

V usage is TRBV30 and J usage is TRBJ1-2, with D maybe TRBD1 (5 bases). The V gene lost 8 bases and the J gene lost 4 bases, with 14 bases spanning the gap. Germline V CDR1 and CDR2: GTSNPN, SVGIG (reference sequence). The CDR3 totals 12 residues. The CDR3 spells CALAGGGYGYTF. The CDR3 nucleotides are TGTGCCCTCGCTGGGGGTGGCTATGGCTACACCTTC.

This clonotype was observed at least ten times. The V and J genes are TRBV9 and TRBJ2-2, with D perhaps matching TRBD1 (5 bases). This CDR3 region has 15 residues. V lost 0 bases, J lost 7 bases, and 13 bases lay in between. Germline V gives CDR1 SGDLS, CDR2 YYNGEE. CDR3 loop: CASSVDQGYVGELFF. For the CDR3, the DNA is TGTGCCAGCAGCGTAGACCAGGGCTATGTCGGGGAGCTGTTTTTT.

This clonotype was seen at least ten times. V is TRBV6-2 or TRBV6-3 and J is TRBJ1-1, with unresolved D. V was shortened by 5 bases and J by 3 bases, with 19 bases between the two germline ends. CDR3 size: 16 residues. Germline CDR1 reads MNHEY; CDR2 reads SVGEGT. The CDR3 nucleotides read TGTGCCAGCAGTCCCCTAGATGGGGATTTAGACACTGAAGCTTTCTTT. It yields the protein CASSPLDGDLDTEAFF.

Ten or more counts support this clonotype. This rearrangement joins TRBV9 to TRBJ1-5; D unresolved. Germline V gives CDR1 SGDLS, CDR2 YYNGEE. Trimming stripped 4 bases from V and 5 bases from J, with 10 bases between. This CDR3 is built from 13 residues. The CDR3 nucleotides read TGTGCCAGCAGCTTACGGCCGGATCAGCCCCAGCATTTT. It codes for CASSLRPDQPQHF.

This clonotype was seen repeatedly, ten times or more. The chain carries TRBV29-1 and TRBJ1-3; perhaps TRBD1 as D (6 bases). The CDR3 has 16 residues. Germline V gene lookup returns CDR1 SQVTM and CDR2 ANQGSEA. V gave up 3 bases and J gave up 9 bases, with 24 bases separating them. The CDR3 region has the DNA TGCAGCGTTGAGCTTGGGGGCCCGTTGTGGGGAGGCACCATATATTTT. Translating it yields CSVELGGPLWGGTIYF. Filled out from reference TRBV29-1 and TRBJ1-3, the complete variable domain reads SAVISQKPSRDICQRGTSLTIQCQVDSQVTMMFWYRQQPGQSLTLIATANQGSEATYESGFVIDKFPISRPNLTFSTLTVSNMSPEDSSIYLCSVELGGPLWGGTIYFGEGSWLTVV.

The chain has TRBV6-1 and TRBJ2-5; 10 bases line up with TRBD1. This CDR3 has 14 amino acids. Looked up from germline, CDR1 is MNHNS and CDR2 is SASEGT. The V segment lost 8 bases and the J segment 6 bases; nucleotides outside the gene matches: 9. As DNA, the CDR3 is TGTGCCAGCGAAGGACAGGGGGTCTGGAAGACCCAGTACTTC. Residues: CASEGQGVWKTQYF.